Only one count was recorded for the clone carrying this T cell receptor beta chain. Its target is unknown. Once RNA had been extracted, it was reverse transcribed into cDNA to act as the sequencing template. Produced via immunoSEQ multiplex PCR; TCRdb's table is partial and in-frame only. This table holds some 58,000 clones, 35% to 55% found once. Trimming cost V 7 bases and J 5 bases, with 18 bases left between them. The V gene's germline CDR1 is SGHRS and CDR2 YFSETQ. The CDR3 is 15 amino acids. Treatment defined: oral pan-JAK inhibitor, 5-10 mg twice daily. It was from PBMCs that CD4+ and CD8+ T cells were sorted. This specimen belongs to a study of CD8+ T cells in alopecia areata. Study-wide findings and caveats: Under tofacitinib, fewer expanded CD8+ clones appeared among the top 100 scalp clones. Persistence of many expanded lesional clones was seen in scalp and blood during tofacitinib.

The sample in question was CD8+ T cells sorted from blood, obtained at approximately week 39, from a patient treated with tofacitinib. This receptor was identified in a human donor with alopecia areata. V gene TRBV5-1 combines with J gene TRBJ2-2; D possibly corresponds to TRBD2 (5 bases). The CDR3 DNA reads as TGCGCCAGCCTCCCCGAATTAGCGTGGACCGGGGAGCTGTTTTTT. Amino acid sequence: CASLPELAWTGELFF.